Listed below are T cell receptor beta chains from one sample, sequenced in a study of cytomegalovirus exposure and HLA in healthy donors. TCRdb keeps only in-frame clones here, not all; method: immunoSEQ multiplex PCR. The sample shows under 85,000 clones, about 80% of them seen only once. The sequencing input was PBMCs. These receptors all stem from a man younger than 35 in good health and CMV-seronegative. Each CDR3 is given with its conserved first and last residue. D genes are given only for firm matches. Clone size appears in some rows only: once, few, many, or a class for an expanded clone.

cdr3_length j_call clone_size d_call v_call cdr3_nt cdr3_aa
14 TRBJ2-5 . TRBD1 TRBV2 TGTGCCAGCAGTCGGGACAGGGGGCAAGAGACCCAGTACTTC CASSRDRGQETQYF
16 TRBJ2-2 few TRBD2 TRBV9 TGTGCCAGCAGCGACGGGACTACGAGGCACACCGGGGAGCTGTTTTTT CASSDGTTRHTGELFF
19 TRBJ2-2 . TRBD1 TRBV30 TGTGCCTGGAACCTCTTGACAGGGTGGGGCCCATCCAACACCGGGGAGCTGTTTTTT CAWNLLTGWGPSNTGELFF
15 TRBJ1-5 few . TRBV4-1 TGCGCCAGCAGCCAATCGGGAGGGAGAAATCAGCCCCAGCATTTT CASSQSGGRNQPQHF
16 TRBJ2-5 . TRBD2 TRBV5-5 TGTGCCAGCAGCTGGAGGTTAGCGGGGGAACAAGAGACCCAGTACTTC CASSWRLAGEQETQYF
16 TRBJ2-2 . TRBD2 TRBV14 TGTGCCAGCAGCCCGTGGCGGGGGGGCCTTGACGGGGAGCTGTTTTTT CASSPWRGGLDGELFF
17 TRBJ2-3 . . TRBV9 TGTGCCAGCAGCGCATTTGATCGCGGGGGCCGCACAGATACGCAGTATTTT CASSAFDRGGRTDTQYF
14 TRBJ1-5 . . TRBV7-2 TGTGCCAGCAGCCCCTACGGAGGCAATCAGCCCCAGCATTTT CASSPYGGNQPQHF
17 TRBJ2-3 few TRBD1 TRBV13 TGTGCCAGCAGCTTATTACAGACAGGGGTAGGGACAGATACGCAGTATTTT CASSLLQTGVGTDTQYF
14 TRBJ1-4 . . TRBV30 TGTGCCTGGAGTCCCGCAGGGGCCGATGAAAAACTGTTTTTT CAWSPAGADEKLFF
15 TRBJ1-3 . . TRBV7-2 TGTGCCAGCAGGCTAACAGGCGGAGCTGGAAACACCATATATTTT CASRLTGGAGNTIYF
20 TRBJ2-6 . TRBD1 TRBV15 TGTGCCACCAGCACAGGCCGGGGACAGGTCCGAAGCTCTGGGGCCAACGTCCTGACTTTC CATSTGRGQVRSSGANVLTF
15 TRBJ2-2 . . TRBV2 TGTGCCAGCAGTGAAGGCCGCGGATTCGCCGGGGAGCTGTTTTTT CASSEGRGFAGELFF
15 TRBJ2-2 . TRBD2 TRBV19 TGTGCCAGTAGCGTTACTAGCGGGGGGGCCGGGGAGCTGTTTTTT CASSVTSGGAGELFF
15 TRBJ2-5 few TRBD2 TRBV6-5 TGTGCCAGCAGCCCTAGCGGGGGGGCCGCGGTGACCCAGTACTTC CASSPSGGAAVTQYF
15 TRBJ1-1 few TRBD1 TRBV2 TGTGCCAGCAGGATGGACAGGGGGATGAACACTGAAGCTTTCTTT CASRMDRGMNTEAFF
14 TRBJ1-4 . . TRBV5-1 TGCGCCAGCAGCTTCCGAGGCAGTAATGAAAAACTGTTTTTT CASSFRGSNEKLFF
15 TRBJ1-6 . . TRBV19 TGTGCCAGTAGCCCGACGGGGGGCGGGAATTCACCCCTCCACTTT CASSPTGGGNSPLHF
14 TRBJ1-2 . . TRBV5-4 TGTGCCAGCAGCTTAGAAGGGGCGGCTTATGGCTACACCTTC CASSLEGAAYGYTF
16 TRBJ2-7 once . TRBV6-5 TGTGCCAGCAGTTACAAACTCAGGCGCCCCCCTCGCGAGCAGTACTTC CASSYKLRRPPREQYF
18 TRBJ2-1 once TRBD2 TRBV7-7 TGTGCCAGCAGCTTAGGCGGGATAGCGGGGGGCCGTTACAATGAGCAGTTCTTC CASSLGGIAGGRYNEQFF
15 TRBJ1-6 . TRBD1 TRBV7-2 TGTGCCAGCAGCTCCGGGACAGGGACTAATTCACCCCTCCACTTT CASSSGTGTNSPLHF
17 TRBJ2-1 . TRBD2 TRBV9 TGTGCCAGCAGCGTAGGTAGTAGCGGGGGGGTATACAATGAGCAGTTCTTC CASSVGSSGGVYNEQFF
13 TRBJ1-1 . . TRBV19 TGTGCCAGTAGTGCGACAGTGAACACTGAAGCTTTCTTT CASSATVNTEAFF
15 TRBJ2-1 . . TRBV27 TGTGCCAGCAGTTTCAGGGGACCACACTACAATGAGCAGTTCTTC CASSFRGPHYNEQFF
16 TRBJ2-2 few . TRBV5-1 TGCGCCAGCAGCTTGAGCTGGGGCGGAAACACCGGGGAGCTGTTTTTT CASSLSWGGNTGELFF
15 TRBJ2-5 . TRBD1 TRBV6-1 TGTGCCAGCAGTGAAGCGAACAGGGGGCGAGAGACCCAGTACTTC CASSEANRGRETQYF
20 TRBJ2-1 . TRBD1 TRBV15 TGTGCCACCAGCAGAGATTCGAGGGGACAGGGGATGGGCTCCTACAATGAGCAGTTCTTC CATSRDSRGQGMGSYNEQFF
13 TRBJ1-2 . TRBD1 TRBV6-1 TGTGCCACCGAGCTGGACAGGGGGTATGGCTACACCTTC CATELDRGYGYTF
22 TRBJ2-1 few TRBD2 TRBV15 TGTGCCACCAGCAGAGATCCAGGACTAGCGGGCCTACGGTACCTTGCCTACAATGAGCAGTTCTTC CATSRDPGLAGLRYLAYNEQFF
16 TRBJ2-2 . TRBD2 TRBV5-4 TGTGCCAGCAGCTTAGGCGGCGGGGGGAACACCGGGGAGCTGTTTTTT CASSLGGGGNTGELFF
17 TRBJ2-1 once TRBD2 TRBV5-1 TGCGCCAGCAGCTGGACTAGCGGGGCGTTTTCGAACAATGAGCAGTTCTTC CASSWTSGAFSNNEQFF
15 TRBJ2-5 . TRBD2 TRBV9 TGTGCCAGCAGCGCCCAAGCGGGGGGCTGGGAGACCCAGTACTTC CASSAQAGGWETQYF
14 TRBJ2-4 few . TRBV28 TGTGCCAGCCGGAAGCGATTAGCCAAAAACATTCAGTACTTC CASRKRLAKNIQYF
17 TRBJ1-5 . . TRBV4-1 TGCGCCAGCAGCCAAGAGCTAAGTGATTATAGCAATCAGCCCCAGCATTTT CASSQELSDYSNQPQHF
17 TRBJ2-3 . . TRBV27 TGTGCCAGCAGTTTGGTCCAGGTAGGAGGTGAGGCAGATACGCAGTATTTT CASSLVQVGGEADTQYF
15 TRBJ2-1 . TRBD2 TRBV13 TGTGCCAGCAGCCCGGGACTAGCGGCTTACAATGAGCAGTTCTTC CASSPGLAAYNEQFF
12 TRBJ1-5 . . TRBV19 TGTGCCAGTAGTATAGAACGGCAGCCCCAGCATTTT CASSIERQPQHF
14 TRBJ2-3 once . TRBV18 TGTGCCAGCTCACCACGCGTCCGGACAGATACGCAGTATTTT CASSPRVRTDTQYF
15 TRBJ2-1 . TRBD1 TRBV6-5 TGTGCCAGCAGAAAGGACAGGGACGTCTACAATGAGCAGTTCTTC CASRKDRDVYNEQFF
14 TRBJ1-2 . . TRBV11-2 TGTGCCAGCAGCTTAGACACAGGGTACTATGGCTACACCTTC CASSLDTGYYGYTF
17 TRBJ2-2 . TRBD2 TRBV7-2 TGTGCCAGCAGCCCCCGACTAGCGGGGGGTTTCACCGGGGAGCTGTTTTTT CASSPRLAGGFTGELFF
13 TRBJ2-1 . TRBD1 TRBV28 TGTGCCAGCAGTTCGGTCCGGGACAGGGGCTATTTCTTC CASSSVRDRGYFF
16 TRBJ2-2 . TRBD1 TRBV7-9 TGTGCCAGCAGCTTTGGACAGGGTGGCGACACCGGGGAGCTGTTTTTT CASSFGQGGDTGELFF
18 TRBJ2-5 once TRBD2 TRBV7-2 TGTGCCAGCAGCTACGGGGGTAGCGGGGGCCCGAGGTGGGAGACCCAGTACTTC CASSYGGSGGPRWETQYF
16 TRBJ2-3 . TRBD1 TRBV28 TGTGCCAGCAGTCCGTCTCAGGGGAAGGGACAGAATACGCAGTATTTT CASSPSQGKGQNTQYF
16 TRBJ1-5 . . TRBV27 TGTGCCAGCAGGTTGACGCCGGGGAATAGCAATCAGCCCCAGCATTTT CASRLTPGNSNQPQHF
13 TRBJ1-1 . TRBD1 TRBV2 TGTGCCAGCAGGGAGACAGGGATCACTGAAGCTTTCTTT CASRETGITEAFF
12 TRBJ1-2 . . TRBV10-1 TGCGCCAGCAGGGCCGCTTGCTATGGCTACACCTTC CASRAACYGYTF
15 TRBJ1-6 once TRBD1 TRBV10-3 TGTGCCATCAGTAAGGGACAGGCATCGGATTCACCCCTCCACTTT CAISKGQASDSPLHF
16 TRBJ1-1 once TRBD1 TRBV4-1 TGCGCCAGCAGCCAAGAAGTAGGGGGCTTCGGCACTGAAGCTTTCTTT CASSQEVGGFGTEAFF
14 TRBJ2-7 . TRBD2 TRBV25-1 TGTGCCAGCAGTGATTCCGGGGGGGGCTACGAGCAGTACTTC CASSDSGGGYEQYF
14 TRBJ1-1 . . TRBV6-5 TGTGCCAGCAGTTACGGCAGACTACGCACTGAAGCTTTCTTT CASSYGRLRTEAFF
16 TRBJ2-3 . TRBD1 TRBV18 TGTGCCAGCTCACCATTAGGGACAGGGGGATCAGATACGCAGTATTTT CASSPLGTGGSDTQYF
16 TRBJ2-2 . TRBD2 TRBV2 TGTGCCAGCAGTGAAGAAGCGGGGGGGCCAACCGGGGAGCTGTTTTTT CASSEEAGGPTGELFF
13 TRBJ1-4 . . TRBV7-2 TGTGCCAGCACCCGTTCAACTAATGAAAAACTGTTTTTT CASTRSTNEKLFF
11 TRBJ2-3 . . TRBV2 TGTGCCAGCAGTGGGGGGCATACGCAGTATTTT CASSGGHTQYF
14 TRBJ2-7 few . TRBV5-1 TGCGCCAGCAGCTCCTCCTGGGGCTACTACGAGCAGTACTTC CASSSSWGYYEQYF
17 TRBJ1-1 . . TRBV2 TGTGCCAGCAGTTCCTGGGGGGGGGCGTCTGGGAACACTGAAGCTTTCTTT CASSSWGGASGNTEAFF
13 TRBJ2-7 . . TRBV5-5 TGTGCCAGCAGCTTGGTCGGGTACTACGAGCAGTACTTC CASSLVGYYEQYF